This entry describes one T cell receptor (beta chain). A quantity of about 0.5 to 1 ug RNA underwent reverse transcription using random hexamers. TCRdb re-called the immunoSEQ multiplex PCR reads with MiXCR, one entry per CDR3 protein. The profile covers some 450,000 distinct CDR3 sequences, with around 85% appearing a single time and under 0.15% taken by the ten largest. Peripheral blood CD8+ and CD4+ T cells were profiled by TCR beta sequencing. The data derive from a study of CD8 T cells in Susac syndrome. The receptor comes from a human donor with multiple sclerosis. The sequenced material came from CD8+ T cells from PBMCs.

The CDR3 bases are TGTGCCAGCAGTCTTTCCCACCCGGGACAGGGTTACGAGCAGTACTTC. It specifies CASSLSHPGQGYEQYF. This rearrangement joins TRBV6-1 to TRBJ2-7; 9 positions agree with TRBD1. Germline CDR1 and CDR2: MNHNS and SASEGT. This CDR3 is built from 16 residues. V trimming: 5 bases; J trimming: 4 bases; junction bases outside the gene matches: 12.